Here is one TCR beta chain with its context. Its antigen is not known. This specimen comes from a study of T cells in localized non-small cell lung cancer. Assay used: immunoSEQ multiplex PCR; TCRdb lists only in-frame clones, some missing. The sample lists 70,000 to 95,000 clones, roughly 91% occurring once. The study's findings and limits: Median detection of top 100 tumor clones in adjacent lung was 57 clones.

The CDR3 has 14 residues. Germline loops: CDR1 SNHLY, CDR2 FYNNEI. The V end lost 7 bases, the J end lost 2 bases, and 12 bases lay between the germline ends. This receptor was taken from a woman aged 40-75 years with stage II squamous cell lung carcinoma. This chain connects TRBV2 to TRBJ1-3; D gene unclear. Sequences were derived from PBMCs, sampled before any cancer treatment. The DNA for the CDR3 is TGTGCCAGCACCGCCGAAGCAACTGGAAACACCATATATTTT. Residues: CASTAEATGNTIYF.